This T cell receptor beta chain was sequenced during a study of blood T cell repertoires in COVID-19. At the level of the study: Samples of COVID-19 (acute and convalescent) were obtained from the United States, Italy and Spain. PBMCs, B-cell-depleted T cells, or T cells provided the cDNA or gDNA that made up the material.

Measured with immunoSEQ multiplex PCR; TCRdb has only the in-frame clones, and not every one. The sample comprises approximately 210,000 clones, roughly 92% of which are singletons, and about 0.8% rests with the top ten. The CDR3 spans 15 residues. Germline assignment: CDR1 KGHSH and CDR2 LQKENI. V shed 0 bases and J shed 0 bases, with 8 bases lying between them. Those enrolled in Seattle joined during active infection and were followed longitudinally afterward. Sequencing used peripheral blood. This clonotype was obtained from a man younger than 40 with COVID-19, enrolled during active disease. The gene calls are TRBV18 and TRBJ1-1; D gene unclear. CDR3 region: CASSPPDGLNTEAFF. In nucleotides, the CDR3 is TGTGCCAGCTCACCACCTGACGGGTTGAACACTGAAGCTTTCTTT.